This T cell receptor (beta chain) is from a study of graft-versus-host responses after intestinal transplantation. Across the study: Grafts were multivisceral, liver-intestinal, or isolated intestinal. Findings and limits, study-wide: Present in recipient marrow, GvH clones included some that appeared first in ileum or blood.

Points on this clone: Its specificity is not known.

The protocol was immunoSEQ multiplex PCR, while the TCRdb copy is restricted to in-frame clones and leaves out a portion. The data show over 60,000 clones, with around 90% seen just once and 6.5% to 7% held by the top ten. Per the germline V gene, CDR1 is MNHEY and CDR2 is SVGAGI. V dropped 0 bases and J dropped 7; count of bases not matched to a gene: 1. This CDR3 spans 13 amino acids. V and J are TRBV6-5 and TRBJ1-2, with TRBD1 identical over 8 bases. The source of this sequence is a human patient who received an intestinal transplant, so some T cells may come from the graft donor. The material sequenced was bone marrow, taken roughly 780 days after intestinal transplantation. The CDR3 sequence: CASSYSDRGGYTF. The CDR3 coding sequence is TGTGCCAGCAGTTACTCAGACAGGGGTGGCTACACCTTC.